These 6 T cell receptor beta chains were sequenced from one sample in a study of early T cells in non-severe SARS-CoV-2 infection. TCRdb re-derived calls from the 5' RACE reads in MiXCR, one entry per CDR3 protein. Altogether about 72,000 distinct CDR3 sequences are present, approximately 9.2% being singletons, with the ten largest covering 3.2%. Sequencing was done on a sample of whole blood. The receptors here all came from an adult who was a healthcare worker with PCR-confirmed SARS-CoV-2 infection or an uninfected control (not recorded which).

The gene calls are TRBV11-2 and TRBJ2-5, with unresolved D. From germline, CDR1 is SGHAT and CDR2 FQNNGV. V was shortened by 4 bases and J by 4 bases, with 7 bases between the two germline ends. This CDR3 spans 12 amino acids. The CDR3 sequence is CASSSQIETQYF. The CDR3 nucleotides are TGTGCCAGCAGCTCACAGATAGAGACCCAGTACTTC.

The chain combines TRBV7-6 with TRBJ2-5; the match to TRBD2 covers 8 bases. The CDR3 length is 14 residues. The ends lost 4 bases at V and 4 bases at J; junction bases unmatched: 5. Germline V gene data show CDR1 as SGHVS and CDR2 as FNYEAQ. Here the CDR3 DNA reads TGTGCCAGCAGCTGGCGGGGGGCTGGAGAGACCCAGTACTTC. Translated: CASSWRGAGETQYF.

This chain uses TRBV29-1 with TRBJ2-5; either TRBD1 or TRBD2 may fit D (5 bases each). V lost 8 bases and J 2 bases, leaving 9 bases between the germline ends. Germline CDR1 is SQVTM and CDR2 is ANQGSEA. The CDR3 extends over 11 amino acids. The CDR3 bases are TGCAGCTTTGGGGGACAAGAGACCCAGTACTTC. Translated, it gives CSFGGQETQYF. The whole variable domain, filled in from reference TRBV29-1 and TRBJ2-5, reads SAVISQKPSRDICQRGTSLTIQCQVDSQVTMMFWYRQQPGQSLTLIATANQGSEATYESGFVIDKFPISRPNLTFSTLTVSNMSPEDSSIYLCSFGGQETQYFGPGTRLLVL.

This clonotype was detected only a few times. The chain couples TRBV29-1 to TRBJ2-5; 7 positions match TRBD2. The ends lost 4 bases at V and 3 bases at J; junction bases unmatched: 8. The germline V gene has CDR1 SQVTM and CDR2 ANQGSEA. The CDR3 sequence is 14 residues long. The CDR3 is CSVASGPTEETQYF. Written as DNA, the CDR3 is TGCAGCGTTGCTAGCGGACCCACTGAAGAGACCCAGTACTTC. Based on the CDR3 plus reference TRBV29-1 and TRBJ2-5, the full variable domain is SAVISQKPSRDICQRGTSLTIQCQVDSQVTMMFWYRQQPGQSLTLIATANQGSEATYESGFVIDKFPISRPNLTFSTLTVSNMSPEDSSIYLCSVASGPTEETQYFGPGTRLLVL.

This clonotype showed up just a few times. V is TRBV7-9 and J is TRBJ1-2, with 9 bases identical to TRBD1. The germline V gene has CDR1 SEHNR and CDR2 FQNEAQ (reference sequence). The CDR3 runs to 15 residues. V was clipped by 4 bases and J by 6 bases; unmatched bases: 9. CDR3 protein: CASSSLRTGADGYTF. The DNA for the CDR3 is TGTGCCAGCAGCTCACTACGGACAGGGGCGGATGGCTACACCTTC. Full variable domain (remainder filled in from reference TRBV7-9 and TRBJ1-2): DTGVSQNPRHKITKRGQNVTFRCDPISEHNRLYWYRQTLGQGPEFLTYFQNEAQLEKSRLLSDRFSAERPKGSFSTLEIQRTEQGDSAMYLCASSSLRTGADGYTFGSGTRLTVV.

The table lists this clonotype with many counts. The chain carries TRBV4-2 and TRBJ1-2; D not certain. From germline, CDR1 is LGHNA and CDR2 YNFKEQ. This CDR3 is 14 amino acids long. V dropped 5 bases and J dropped 6 bases, with 16 bases sitting between them. CDR3 coding DNA: TGTGCCAGCAGCTCCCAAGCGGCGGCACATGGCTACACCTTC. It translates to CASSSQAAAHGYTF.